This TCR beta chain was obtained from a study of T cell responses to AZD1222 COVID-19 vaccine. For this clone: What it recognizes is unknown.

V was clipped by 2 bases and J by 8 bases; unmatched bases: 9. From germline, CDR1 is GTSNPN and CDR2 SVGIG (reference sequence). This CDR3 spans 14 amino acids. This table comes from immunoSEQ multiplex PCR, and its TCRdb copy is limited to in-frame clones, with some not included. The sample consists of some 91,000 clones, approximately 88% of them appearing once. Broader study findings: Just a handful of AZD1222 recipients tested seropositive at baseline.

The J gene is TRBJ1-2, the V gene TRBV30; 9 bases are shared with TRBD1. This receptor was obtained from an adult in good health. The starting material was peripheral blood, obtained on day 0 of AZD1222 vaccination. CDR3 coding DNA: TGTGCCTGGAGTTCTCAGACAGGGGGGTTGGGCTACACCTTC. It yields the protein CAWSSQTGGLGYTF.